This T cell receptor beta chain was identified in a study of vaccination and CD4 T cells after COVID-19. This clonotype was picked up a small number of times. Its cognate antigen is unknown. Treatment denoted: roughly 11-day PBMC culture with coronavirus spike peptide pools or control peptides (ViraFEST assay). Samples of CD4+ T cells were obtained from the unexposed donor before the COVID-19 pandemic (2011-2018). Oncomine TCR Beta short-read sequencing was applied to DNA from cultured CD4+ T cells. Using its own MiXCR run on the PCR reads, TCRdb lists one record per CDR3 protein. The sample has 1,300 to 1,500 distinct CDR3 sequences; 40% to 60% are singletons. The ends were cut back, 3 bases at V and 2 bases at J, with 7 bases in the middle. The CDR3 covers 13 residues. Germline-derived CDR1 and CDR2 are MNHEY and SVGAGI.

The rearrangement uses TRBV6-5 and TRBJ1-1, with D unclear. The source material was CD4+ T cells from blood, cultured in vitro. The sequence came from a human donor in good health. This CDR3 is CASSYSRNTEAFF. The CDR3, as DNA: TGTGCCAGCAGTTATTCCAGAAACACTGAAGCTTTCTTT.